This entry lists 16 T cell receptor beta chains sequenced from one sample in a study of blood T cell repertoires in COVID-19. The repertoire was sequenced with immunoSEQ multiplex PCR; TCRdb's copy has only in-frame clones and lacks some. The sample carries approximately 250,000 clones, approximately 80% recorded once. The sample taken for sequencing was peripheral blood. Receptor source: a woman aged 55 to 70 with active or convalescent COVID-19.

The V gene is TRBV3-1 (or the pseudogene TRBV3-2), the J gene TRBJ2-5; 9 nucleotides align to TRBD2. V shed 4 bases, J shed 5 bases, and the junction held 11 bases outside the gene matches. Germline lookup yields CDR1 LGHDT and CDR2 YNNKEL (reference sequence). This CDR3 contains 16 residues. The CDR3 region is CASSLNILAGWETQYF. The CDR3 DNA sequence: TGTGCCAGCAGCCTAAATATTCTAGCGGGATGGGAGACCCAGTACTTC.

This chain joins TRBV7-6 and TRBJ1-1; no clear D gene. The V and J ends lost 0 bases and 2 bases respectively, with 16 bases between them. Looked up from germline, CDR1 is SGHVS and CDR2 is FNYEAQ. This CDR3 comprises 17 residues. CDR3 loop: CASSLAEGRALNTEAFF. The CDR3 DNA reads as TGTGCCAGCAGCTTAGCTGAAGGGAGGGCCCTTAACACTGAAGCTTTCTTT.

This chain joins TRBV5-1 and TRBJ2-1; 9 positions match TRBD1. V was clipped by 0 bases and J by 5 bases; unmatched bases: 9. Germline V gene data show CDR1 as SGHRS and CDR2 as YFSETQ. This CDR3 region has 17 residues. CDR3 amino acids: CASSLAWGQGSHNEQFF. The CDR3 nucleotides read TGCGCCAGCAGCTTGGCGTGGGGACAGGGTTCCCACAATGAGCAGTTCTTC.

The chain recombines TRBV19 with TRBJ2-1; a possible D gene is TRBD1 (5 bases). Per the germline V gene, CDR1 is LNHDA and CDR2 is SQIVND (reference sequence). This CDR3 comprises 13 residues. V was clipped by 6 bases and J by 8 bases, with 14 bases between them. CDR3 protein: CASSRLGVDEQFF. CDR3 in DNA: TGTGCCAGTAGCAGGTTAGGGGTCGATGAGCAGTTCTTC.

CDR3 sequence reads: CASSPTGAGETQYF. CDR3 nucleotides: TGCGCCAGCAGCCCGACAGGGGCGGGAGAGACCCAGTACTTC. The chain recombines TRBV5-1 with TRBJ2-5; 8 bases are shared with TRBD1. Germline-derived CDR1 and CDR2 are SGHRS and YFSETQ. With 4 bases clipped from V and 4 bases from J, the junction kept 6 bases outside the gene matches. This CDR3 comprises 14 residues.

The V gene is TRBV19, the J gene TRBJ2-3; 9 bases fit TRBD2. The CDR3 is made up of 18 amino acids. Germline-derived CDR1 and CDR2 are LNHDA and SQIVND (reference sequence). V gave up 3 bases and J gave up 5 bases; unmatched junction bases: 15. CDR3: CASSIQTLAGQIGDTQYF. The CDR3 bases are TGTGCCAGTAGTATCCAGACCCTAGCGGGACAAATAGGAGATACGCAGTATTTT.

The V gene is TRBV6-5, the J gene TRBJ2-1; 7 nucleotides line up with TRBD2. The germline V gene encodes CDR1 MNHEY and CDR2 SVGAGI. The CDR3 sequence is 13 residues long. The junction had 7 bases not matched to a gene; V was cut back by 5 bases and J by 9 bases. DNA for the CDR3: TGTGCCAGCAGTCCTGACTGGGGGGGTGAGCAGTTCTTC. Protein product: CASSPDWGGEQFF.

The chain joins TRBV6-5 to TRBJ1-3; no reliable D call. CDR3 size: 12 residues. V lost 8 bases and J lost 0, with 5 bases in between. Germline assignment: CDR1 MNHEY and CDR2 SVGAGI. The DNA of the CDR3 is TGTGCCAGCGGTAGCTCTGGAAACACCATATATTTT. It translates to CASGSSGNTIYF.

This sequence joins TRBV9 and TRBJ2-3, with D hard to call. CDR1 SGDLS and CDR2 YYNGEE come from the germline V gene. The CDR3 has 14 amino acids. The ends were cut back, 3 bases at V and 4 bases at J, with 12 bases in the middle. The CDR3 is CASSEVVAADTQYF. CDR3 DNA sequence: TGTGCCAGCAGCGAGGTGGTAGCCGCAGATACGCAGTATTTT.

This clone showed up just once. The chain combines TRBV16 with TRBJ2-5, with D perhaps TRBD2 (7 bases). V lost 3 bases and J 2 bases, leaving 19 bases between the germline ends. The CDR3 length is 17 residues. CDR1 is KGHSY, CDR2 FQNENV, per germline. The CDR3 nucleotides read TGTGCCAGCAGCCATCCAAGGGGGGGCCCCGAGCAAGAGACCCAGTACTTC. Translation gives CASSHPRGGPEQETQYF.

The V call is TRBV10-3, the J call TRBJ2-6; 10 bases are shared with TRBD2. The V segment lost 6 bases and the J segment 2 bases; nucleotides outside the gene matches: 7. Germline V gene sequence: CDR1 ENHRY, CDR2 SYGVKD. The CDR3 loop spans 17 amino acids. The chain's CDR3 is CAISPSGGAAGANVLTF. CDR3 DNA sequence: TGTGCCATCAGCCCGAGCGGGGGGGCCGCTGGGGCCAACGTCCTGACTTTC.

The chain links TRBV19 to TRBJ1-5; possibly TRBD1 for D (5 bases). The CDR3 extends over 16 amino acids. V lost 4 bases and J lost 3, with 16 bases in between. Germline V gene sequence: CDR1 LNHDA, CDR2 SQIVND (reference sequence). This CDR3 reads CASSTLPWGVNQPQHF. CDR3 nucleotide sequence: TGTGCCAGTAGTACCCTCCCGTGGGGCGTCAATCAGCCCCAGCATTTT.

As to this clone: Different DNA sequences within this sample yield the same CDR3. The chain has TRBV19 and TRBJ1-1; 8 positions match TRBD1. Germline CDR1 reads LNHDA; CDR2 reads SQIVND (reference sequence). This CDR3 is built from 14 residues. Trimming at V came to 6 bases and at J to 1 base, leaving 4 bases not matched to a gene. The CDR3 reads CASSPGTGNTEAFF. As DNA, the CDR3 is TGTGCCAGTAGCCCCGGGACAGGGAACACTGAAGCTTTCTTT.

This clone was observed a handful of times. The CDR3 reads CASSLPSGRSTGELFF. In DNA, the CDR3 is TGTGCCAGCAGCTTACCAAGCGGGAGGAGCACCGGGGAGCTGTTTTTT. This chain links TRBV5-6 with TRBJ2-2; 9 bases fit TRBD2. The V and J ends lost 2 bases and 4 bases, in that order; junction bases with no gene match: 6. The CDR3 loop spans 16 amino acids. Per germline, CDR1 SGHDT and CDR2 YYEEEE.

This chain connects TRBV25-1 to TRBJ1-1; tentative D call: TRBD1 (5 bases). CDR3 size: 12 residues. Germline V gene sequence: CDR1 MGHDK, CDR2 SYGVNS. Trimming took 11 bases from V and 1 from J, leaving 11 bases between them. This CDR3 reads CASAGGNTEAFF. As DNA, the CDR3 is TGTGCCTCGGCGGGGGGGAACACTGAAGCTTTCTTT.

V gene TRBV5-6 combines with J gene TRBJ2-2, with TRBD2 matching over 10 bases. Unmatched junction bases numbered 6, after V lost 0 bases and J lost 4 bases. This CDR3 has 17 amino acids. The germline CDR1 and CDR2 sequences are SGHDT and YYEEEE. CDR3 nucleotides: TGTGCCAGCAGCTTGGGCCTAGCGGGAGATGGCACCGGGGAGCTGTTTTTT. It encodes CASSLGLAGDGTGELFF.